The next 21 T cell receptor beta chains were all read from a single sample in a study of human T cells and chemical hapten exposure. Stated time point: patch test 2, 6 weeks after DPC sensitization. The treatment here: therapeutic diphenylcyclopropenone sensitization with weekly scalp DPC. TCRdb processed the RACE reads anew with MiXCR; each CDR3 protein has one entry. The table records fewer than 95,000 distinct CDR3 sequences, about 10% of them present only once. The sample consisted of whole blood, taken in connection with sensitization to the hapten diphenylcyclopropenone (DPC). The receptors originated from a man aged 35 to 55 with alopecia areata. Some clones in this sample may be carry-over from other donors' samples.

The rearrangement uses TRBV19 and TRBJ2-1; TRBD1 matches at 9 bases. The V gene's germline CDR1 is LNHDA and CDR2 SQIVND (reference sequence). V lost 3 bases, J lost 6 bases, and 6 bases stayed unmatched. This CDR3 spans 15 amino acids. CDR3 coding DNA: TGTGCCAGTAGTATTTTTGGGACAGGGCCCAATGAGCAGTTCTTC. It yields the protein CASSIFGTGPNEQFF.

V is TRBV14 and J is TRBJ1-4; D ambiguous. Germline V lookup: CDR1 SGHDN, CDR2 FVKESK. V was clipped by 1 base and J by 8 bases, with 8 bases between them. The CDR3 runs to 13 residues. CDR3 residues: CASSQALREKLFF. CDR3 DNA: TGTGCCAGCAGCCAAGCTTTGAGGGAAAAACTGTTTTTT.

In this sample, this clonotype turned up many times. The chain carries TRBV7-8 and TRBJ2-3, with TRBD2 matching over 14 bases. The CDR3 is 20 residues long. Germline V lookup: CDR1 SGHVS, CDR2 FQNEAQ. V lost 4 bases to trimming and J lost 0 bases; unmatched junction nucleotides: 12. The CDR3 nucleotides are TGTGCCAGCAGCTCCCGGACTAGCGGGAGGTGGTGGTCAAGCACAGATACGCAGTATTTT. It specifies CASSSRTSGRWWSSTDTQYF. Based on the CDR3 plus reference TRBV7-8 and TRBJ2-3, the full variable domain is GAGVSQSPRYKVAKRGQDVALRCDPISGHVSLFWYQQALGQGPEFLTYFQNEAQLDKSGLPSDRFFAERPEGSVSTLKIQRTQQEDSAVYLCASSSRTSGRWWSSTDTQYFGPGTRLTVL.

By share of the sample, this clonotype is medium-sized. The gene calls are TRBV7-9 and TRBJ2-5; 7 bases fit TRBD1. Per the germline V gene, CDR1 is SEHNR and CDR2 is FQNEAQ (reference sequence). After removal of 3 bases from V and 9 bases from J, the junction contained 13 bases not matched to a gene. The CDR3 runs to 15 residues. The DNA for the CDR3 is TGTGCCAGCAGCTTTCCCCCTTCGACAGGGCAGTCCCAGTACTTC. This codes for CASSFPPSTGQSQYF.

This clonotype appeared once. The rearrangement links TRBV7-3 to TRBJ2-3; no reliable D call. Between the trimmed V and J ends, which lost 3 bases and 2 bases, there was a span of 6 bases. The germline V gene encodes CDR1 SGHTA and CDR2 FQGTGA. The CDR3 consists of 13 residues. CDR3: CASSFLITDTQYF. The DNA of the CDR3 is TGTGCCAGCAGCTTCCTCATCACAGATACGCAGTATTTT. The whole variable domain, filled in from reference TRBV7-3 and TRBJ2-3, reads GAGVSQTPSNKVTEKGKYVELRCDPISGHTALYWYRQSLGQGPEFLIYFQGTGAADDSGLPNDRFFAVRPEGSVSTLKIQRTERGDSAVYLCASSFLITDTQYFGPGTRLTVL.

CDR3 DNA sequence: TGCAGCGTTGAAGATCGGGGGACAGGGGCTAATGAAAAACTGTTTTTT. Protein: CSVEDRGTGANEKLFF. The chain combines TRBV29-1 with TRBJ1-4; the match to TRBD1 covers 10 bases. V dropped 0 bases and J dropped 3; count of bases not matched to a gene: 4. The CDR3 contains 16 residues. Germline CDR1 SQVTM, CDR2 ANQGSEA.

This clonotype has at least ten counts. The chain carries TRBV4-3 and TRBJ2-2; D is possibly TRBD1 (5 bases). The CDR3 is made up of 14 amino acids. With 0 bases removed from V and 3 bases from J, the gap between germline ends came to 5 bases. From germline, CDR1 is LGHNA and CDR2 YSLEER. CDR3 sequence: CASSQDRDTGELFF. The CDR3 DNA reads TGCGCCAGCAGCCAAGACAGGGACACCGGGGAGCTGTTTTTT.

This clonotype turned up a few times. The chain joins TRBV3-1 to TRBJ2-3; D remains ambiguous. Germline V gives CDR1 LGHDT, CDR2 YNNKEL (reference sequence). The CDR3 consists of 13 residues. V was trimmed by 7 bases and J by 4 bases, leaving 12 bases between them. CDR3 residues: CASTHPQADTQYF. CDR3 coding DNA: TGTGCCAGCACCCACCCTCAGGCAGATACGCAGTATTTT.

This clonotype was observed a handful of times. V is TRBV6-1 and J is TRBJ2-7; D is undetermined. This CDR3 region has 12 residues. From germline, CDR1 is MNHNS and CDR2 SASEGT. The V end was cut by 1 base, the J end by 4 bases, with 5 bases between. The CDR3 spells CASSEDQYEQYF. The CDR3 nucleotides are TGTGCCAGCAGTGAAGACCAGTACGAGCAGTACTTC.

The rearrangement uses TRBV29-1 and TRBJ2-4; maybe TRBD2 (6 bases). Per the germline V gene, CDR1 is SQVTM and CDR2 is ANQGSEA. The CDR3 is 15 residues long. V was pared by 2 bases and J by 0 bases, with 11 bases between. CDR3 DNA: TGCAGCGTTGAAAGGTGGGAGGAAGCCAAAAACATTCAGTACTTC. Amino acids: CSVERWEEAKNIQYF.

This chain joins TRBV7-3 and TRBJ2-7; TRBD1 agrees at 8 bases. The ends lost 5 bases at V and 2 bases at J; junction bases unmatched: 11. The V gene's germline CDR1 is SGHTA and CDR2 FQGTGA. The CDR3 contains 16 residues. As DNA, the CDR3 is TGTGCCAGCAGCGCCCAGGGGGCCCAAAACACCTACGAGCAGTACTTC. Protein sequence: CASSAQGAQNTYEQYF.

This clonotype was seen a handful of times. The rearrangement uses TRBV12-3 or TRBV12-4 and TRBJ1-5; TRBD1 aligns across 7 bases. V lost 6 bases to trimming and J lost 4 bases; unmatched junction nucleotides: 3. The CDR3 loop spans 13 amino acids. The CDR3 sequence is CASSRQGNQPQHF. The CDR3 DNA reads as TGTGCCAGCAGCCGACAGGGTAATCAGCCCCAGCATTTT.

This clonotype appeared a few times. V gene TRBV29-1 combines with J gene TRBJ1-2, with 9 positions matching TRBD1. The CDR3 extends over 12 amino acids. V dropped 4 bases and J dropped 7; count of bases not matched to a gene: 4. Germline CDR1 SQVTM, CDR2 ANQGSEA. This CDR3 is CSVGGTGTGYTF. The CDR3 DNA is TGCAGCGTTGGGGGGACAGGGACTGGCTACACCTTC.

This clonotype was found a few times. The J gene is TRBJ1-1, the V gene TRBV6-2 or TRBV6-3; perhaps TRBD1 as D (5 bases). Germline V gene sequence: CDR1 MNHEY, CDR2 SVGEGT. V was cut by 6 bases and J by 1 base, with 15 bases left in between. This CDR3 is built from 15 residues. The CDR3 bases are TGTGCCAGCAGGACAATCGGGACCGCGAACACTGAAGCTTTCTTT. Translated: CASRTIGTANTEAFF.

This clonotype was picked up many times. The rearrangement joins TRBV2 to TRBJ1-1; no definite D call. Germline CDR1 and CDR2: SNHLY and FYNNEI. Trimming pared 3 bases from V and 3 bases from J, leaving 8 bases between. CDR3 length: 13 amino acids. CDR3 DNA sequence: TGTGCCAGCAGTGAGGGGATCGACACTGAAGCTTTCTTT. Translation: CASSEGIDTEAFF. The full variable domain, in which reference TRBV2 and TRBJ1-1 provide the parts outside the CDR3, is EPEVTQTPSHQVTQMGQEVILRCVPISNHLYFYWYRQILGQKVEFLVSFYNNEISEKSEIFDDQFSVERPDGSNFTLKIRSTKLEDSAMYFCASSEGIDTEAFFGQGTRLTVV.

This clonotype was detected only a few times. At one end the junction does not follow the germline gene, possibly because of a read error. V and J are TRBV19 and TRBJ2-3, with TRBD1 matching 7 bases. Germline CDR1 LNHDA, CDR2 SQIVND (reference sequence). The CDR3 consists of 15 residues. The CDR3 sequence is CASSIPDRWGDTQYF. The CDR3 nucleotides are TGTGCCAGTAGTATACCGGACAGGTGGGGAGATACGCAGTATTTC. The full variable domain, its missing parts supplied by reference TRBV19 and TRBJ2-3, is DGGITQSPKYLFRKEGQNVTLSCEQNLNHDAMYWYRQDPGQGLRLIYYSQIVNDFQKGDIAEGYSVSREKKESFPLTVTSAQKNPTAFYLCASSIPDRWGDTQYFGPGTRLTVL.

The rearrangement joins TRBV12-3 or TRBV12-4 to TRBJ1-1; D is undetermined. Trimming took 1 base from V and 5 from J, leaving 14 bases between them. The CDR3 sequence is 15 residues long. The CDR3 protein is CASSLDSGERTEAFF. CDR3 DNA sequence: TGTGCCAGCAGTTTAGATAGCGGGGAAAGAACTGAAGCTTTCTTT.

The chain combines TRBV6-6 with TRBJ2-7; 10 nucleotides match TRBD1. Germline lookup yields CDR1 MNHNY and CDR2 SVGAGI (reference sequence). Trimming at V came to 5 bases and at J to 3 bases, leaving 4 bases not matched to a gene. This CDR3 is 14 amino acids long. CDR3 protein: CASSTRTGGYEQYV. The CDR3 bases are TGTGCCAGCAGTACCCGGACAGGGGGCTACGAGCAGTACGTC.

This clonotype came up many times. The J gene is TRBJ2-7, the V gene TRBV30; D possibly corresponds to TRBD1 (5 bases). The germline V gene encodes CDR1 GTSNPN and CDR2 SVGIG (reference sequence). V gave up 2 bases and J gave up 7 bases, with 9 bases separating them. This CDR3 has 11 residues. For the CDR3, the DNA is TGTGCCTGGAGTCCCGACAGAGAGCAGTACTTC. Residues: CAWSPDREQYF. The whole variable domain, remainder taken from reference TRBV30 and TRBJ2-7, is SQTIHQWPATLVQPVGSPLSLECTVEGTSNPNLYWYRQAAGRGLQLLFYSVGIGQISSEVPQNLSASRPQDRQFILSSKKLLLSDSGFYLCAWSPDREQYFGPGTRLTVT.

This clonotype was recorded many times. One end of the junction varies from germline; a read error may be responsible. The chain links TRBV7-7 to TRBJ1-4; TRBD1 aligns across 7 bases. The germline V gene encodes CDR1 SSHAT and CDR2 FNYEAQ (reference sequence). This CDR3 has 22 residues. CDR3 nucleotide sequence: TGTGCTAGCAGCTTTGTCGAACCTCGGGACAGAGACCGGCGGCCTACTAATGAAAAACTGTTTTTT. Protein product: CASSFVEPRDRDRRPTNEKLFF.

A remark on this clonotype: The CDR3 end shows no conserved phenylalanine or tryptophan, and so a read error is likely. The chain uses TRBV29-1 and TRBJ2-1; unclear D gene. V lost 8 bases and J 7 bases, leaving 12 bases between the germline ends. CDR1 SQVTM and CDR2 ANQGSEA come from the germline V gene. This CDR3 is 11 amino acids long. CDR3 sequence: CSFNLGNEQFL. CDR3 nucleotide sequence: TGCAGCTTCAACTTAGGAAATGAGCAGTTCTTG.